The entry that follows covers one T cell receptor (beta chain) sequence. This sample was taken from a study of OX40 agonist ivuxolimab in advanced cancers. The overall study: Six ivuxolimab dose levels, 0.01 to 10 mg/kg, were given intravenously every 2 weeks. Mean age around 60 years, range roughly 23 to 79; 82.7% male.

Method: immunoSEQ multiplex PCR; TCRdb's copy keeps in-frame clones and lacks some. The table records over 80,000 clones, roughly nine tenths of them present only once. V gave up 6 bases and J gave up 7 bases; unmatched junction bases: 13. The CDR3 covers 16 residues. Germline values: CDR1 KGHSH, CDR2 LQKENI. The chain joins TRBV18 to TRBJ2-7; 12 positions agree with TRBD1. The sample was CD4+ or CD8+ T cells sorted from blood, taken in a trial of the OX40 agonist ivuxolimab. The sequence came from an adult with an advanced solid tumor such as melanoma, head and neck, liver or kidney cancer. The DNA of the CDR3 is TGTGCCAGCTCTCCAGGTGGGACAGGGGGCGGTTATGAGCAGTACTTC. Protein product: CASSPGGTGGGYEQYF.